The rows below give T cell receptor beta chains drawn from one sample of a study of spatial heterogeneity in lung cancer. TCRdb called the 5' RACE reads again in MiXCR, with one record for every CDR3 protein. The sample lists 35,000 to 45,000 distinct CDR3 sequences, about 5.2% occurring once. Sequencing was performed on PBMCs, taken at surgery. These receptors were obtained from a female donor with early-stage non-small cell lung cancer. Both conserved end residues are part of each CDR3. The D gene is left open where the match is weak. The size entry is marked missing in some rows and otherwise reads once, few, many or a size class.

V gene	J gene	clone size	D gene	CDR3 protein	CDR3 DNA
TRBV11-2	TRBJ2-1	many	TRBD2	CASSPPWGGTYNEQFF	TGTGCCAGCAGCCCCCCATGGGGGGGGACCTACAATGAGCAGTTCTTC
TRBV20-1	TRBJ2-3	many	-	CSAPGQVEDTQYF	TGCAGTGCACCCGGTCAGGTGGAAGATACGCAGTATTTT
TRBV11-2	TRBJ2-7	many	TRBD1	CASSLALDRQPYEQYF	TGTGCCAGCAGCTTAGCCCTGGACAGGCAGCCCTACGAGCAGTACTTC
TRBV7-3	TRBJ1-1	many	-	CASSSPGQNTEAFF	TGTGCCAGCAGCTCCCCGGGACAGAACACTGAAGCTTTCTTT
TRBV3-1	TRBJ2-5	many	-	CASSLLIGETQYF	TGTGCCAGCAGCCTTCTGATAGGGGAGACCCAGTACTTC
TRBV5-1	TRBJ1-1	-	-	CASSLAGTEMNTEAFF	TGCGCCAGCAGCTTGGCCGGGACGGAGATGAACACTGAAGCTTTCTTT
TRBV7-9	TRBJ2-5	-	-	CASSLWGREETQYF	TGTGCCAGCAGCTTGTGGGGCAGGGAAGAGACCCAGTACTTC
TRBV5-6	TRBJ1-2	-	-	CASSRDNNYGYTF	TGTGCCAGCTCCCGGGACAATAACTATGGCTACACCTTC
TRBV6-1	TRBJ1-2	-	TRBD1	CASSEKGAVVYGYTF	TGTGCCAGCAGTGAAAAGGGGGCTGTTGTCTATGGCTACACCTTC
TRBV12-3/TRBV12-4	TRBJ2-3	-	-	CASSFRRTSTDTQYF	TGTGCCAGCAGTTTTCGCAGGACTAGCACAGATACGCAGTATTTT
TRBV13	TRBJ1-1	-	TRBD1	CASSLPATGVAFF	TGTGCCAGCAGCTTACCAGCGACAGGGGTCGCTTTCTTT
TRBV18	TRBJ1-6	many	-	CASSPPVGRVNSPLHF	TGTGCCAGCTCACCACCGGTAGGGCGGGTGAATTCACCCCTCCACTTT
TRBV6-5	TRBJ2-1	many	TRBD1	CASNDRGSDEQFF	TGTGCCAGCAATGACAGGGGAAGCGATGAGCAGTTCTTC
TRBV5-3	TRBJ2-4	few	-	CARSLGKLAKNIQYF	TGTGCCAGAAGCTTAGGGAAGTTAGCCAAAAACATTCAGTACTTC
TRBV10-1	TRBJ2-3	-	TRBD2	CASSGPGLAGLTDTQYF	TGCGCCAGCAGTGGTCCGGGACTAGCGGGGCTCACAGATACGCAGTATTTT
TRBV7-3	TRBJ2-3	many	-	CASSLPDLFNYTQYF	TGTGCCAGCAGCTTACCCGACCTGTTTAATTATACGCAGTATTTT
TRBV5-6	TRBJ2-7	many	TRBD2	CASSNGRSGTSGQQYF	TGTGCCAGCAGCAATGGACGCTCCGGGACTAGCGGCCAGCAGTACTTC
TRBV11-2	TRBJ2-3	few	-	CASSPRAMDTQYF	TGTGCCAGCAGCCCCAGGGCGATGGATACGCAGTATTTT
TRBV12-2	TRBJ2-7	few	-	CASRWTGKESYEQYF	TGTGCAAGTCGCTGGACAGGGAAGGAATCGTACGAGCAGTACTTC
TRBV10-3	TRBJ2-7	many	-	CATRDVYEQYF	TGTGCCACCCGGGACGTCTACGAGCAGTACTTC
TRBV5-4	TRBJ1-1	many	TRBD1	CASSLGQGGNTEAFF	TGTGCCAGCAGCTTGGGACAGGGAGGAAACACTGAAGCTTTCTTT
TRBV5-1	TRBJ1-1	many	-	CASSLAPGDTEAFF	TGCGCCAGCAGCTTGGCCCCAGGAGACACTGAAGCTTTCTTT
TRBV7-2	TRBJ2-7	many	TRBD2	CASSFLAGTSGAVYEQYF	TGTGCCAGCAGCTTTCTTGCCGGGACTAGCGGGGCAGTCTACGAGCAGTACTTC
TRBV20-1	TRBJ1-5	few	-	CSAREKFRAYSNQPQHF	TGCAGTGCTAGAGAAAAGTTCAGGGCGTATAGCAATCAGCCCCAGCATTTT
TRBV20-1	TRBJ2-7	many	-	CSARTVSYEQYF	TGCAGTGCCAGGACAGTTTCCTACGAGCAGTACTTC
TRBV7-9	TRBJ2-1	-	-	CASSLWDEQFF	TGTGCCAGCAGCTTATGGGATGAGCAGTTCTTC
TRBV28	TRBJ2-6	many	-	CASTSSGAGSGANVLTF	TGTGCCAGCACTTCGTCGGGGGCCGGCTCTGGGGCCAACGTCCTGACTTTC
TRBV7-8	TRBJ2-6	many	-	CASRPPRRTGGGANVLTF	TGTGCCAGCAGGCCACCTCGACGTACCGGAGGGGGGGCCAACGTCCTGACTTTC
TRBV15	TRBJ2-7	many	-	CATSSPRWDVPYEQYF	TGTGCCACCAGCAGTCCTAGGTGGGACGTACCCTACGAGCAGTACTTC
TRBV30	TRBJ1-1	-	-	CAWALFNTEAFF	TGTGCCTGGGCCCTTTTTAACACTGAAGCTTTCTTT
TRBV7-9	TRBJ2-1	medium-sized	-	CASSLGALARSYNEQFF	TGTGCCAGCAGCTTAGGAGCCTTAGCCCGAAGCTACAATGAGCAGTTCTTC
TRBV18	TRBJ2-7	few	-	CASSPGREQYF	TGTGCCAGCTCACCCGGGCGAGAGCAGTACTTC
TRBV5-1	TRBJ2-3	few	-	CASSLSPGTSTDTQYF	TGCGCCAGCAGCTTGTCACCGGGCACTAGCACAGATACGCAGTATTTT
TRBV2	TRBJ2-1	many	-	CASSVRGTLYNEQFF	TGTGCCAGCAGTGTAAGAGGGACCTTATACAATGAGCAGTTCTTC
TRBV4-3	TRBJ1-3	many	-	CASSQVLPNHSGNTIYF	TGCGCCAGCAGCCAAGTTTTGCCCAACCACTCTGGAAACACCATATATTTT
TRBV20-1	TRBJ2-2	few	-	CSAPRGGDTGELFF	TGCAGTGCTCCCAGGGGCGGGGACACCGGGGAGCTGTTTTTT
TRBV5-4	TRBJ1-2	many	-	CASSLGPQGPGANYGYTF	TGTGCCAGCAGCTTGGGGCCCCAGGGGCCCGGAGCTAACTATGGCTACACCTTC